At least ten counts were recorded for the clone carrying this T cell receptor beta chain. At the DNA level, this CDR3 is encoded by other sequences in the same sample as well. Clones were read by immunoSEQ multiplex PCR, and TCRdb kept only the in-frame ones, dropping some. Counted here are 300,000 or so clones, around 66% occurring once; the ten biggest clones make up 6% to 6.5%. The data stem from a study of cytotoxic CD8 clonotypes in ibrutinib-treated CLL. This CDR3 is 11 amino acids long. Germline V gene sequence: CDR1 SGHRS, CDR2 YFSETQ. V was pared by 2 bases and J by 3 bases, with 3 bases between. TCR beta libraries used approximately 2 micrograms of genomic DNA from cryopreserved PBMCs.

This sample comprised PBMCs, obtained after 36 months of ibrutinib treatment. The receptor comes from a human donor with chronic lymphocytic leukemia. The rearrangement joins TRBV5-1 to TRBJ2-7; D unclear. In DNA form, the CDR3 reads TGCGCCAGCAGCTTAGACTACGAGCAGTACTTC. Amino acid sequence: CASSLDYEQYF. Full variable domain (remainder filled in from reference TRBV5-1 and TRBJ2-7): KAGVTQTPRYLIKTRGQQVTLSCSPISGHRSVSWYQQTPGQGLQFLFEYFSETQRNKGNFPGRFSGRQFSNSRSEMNVSTLELGDSALYLCASSLDYEQYFGPGTRLTVT.